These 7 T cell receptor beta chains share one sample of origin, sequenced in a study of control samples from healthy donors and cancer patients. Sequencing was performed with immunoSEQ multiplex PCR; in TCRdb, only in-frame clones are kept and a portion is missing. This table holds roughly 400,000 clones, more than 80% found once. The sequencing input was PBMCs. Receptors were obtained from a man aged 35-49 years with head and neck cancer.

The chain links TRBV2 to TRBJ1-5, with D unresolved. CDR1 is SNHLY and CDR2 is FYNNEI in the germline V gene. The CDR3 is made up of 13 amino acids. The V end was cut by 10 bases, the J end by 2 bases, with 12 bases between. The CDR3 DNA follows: TGTGCCATGAGGGTAGCCGGCAATCAGCCCCAGCATTTT. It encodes CAMRVAGNQPQHF.

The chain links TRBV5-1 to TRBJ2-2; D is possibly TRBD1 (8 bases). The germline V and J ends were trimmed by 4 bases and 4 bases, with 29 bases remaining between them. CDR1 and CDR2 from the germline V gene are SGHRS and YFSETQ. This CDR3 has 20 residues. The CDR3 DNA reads TGCGCCAGCAGCCCGGGGGGACAGGCGAAGGGGGAGAAGGGCACCGGGGAGCTGTTTTTT. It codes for CASSPGGQAKGEKGTGELFF. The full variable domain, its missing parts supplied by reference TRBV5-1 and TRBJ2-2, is KAGVTQTPRYLIKTRGQQVTLSCSPISGHRSVSWYQQTPGQGLQFLFEYFSETQRNKGNFPGRFSGRQFSNSRSEMNVSTLELGDSALYLCASSPGGQAKGEKGTGELFFGEGSRLTVL.

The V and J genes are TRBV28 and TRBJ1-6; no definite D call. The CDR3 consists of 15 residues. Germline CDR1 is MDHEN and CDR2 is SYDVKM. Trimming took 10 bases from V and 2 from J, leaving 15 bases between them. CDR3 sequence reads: CAIQAPEAYNSPLHF. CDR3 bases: TGTGCCATCCAGGCCCCAGAGGCCTATAATTCACCCCTCCACTTT. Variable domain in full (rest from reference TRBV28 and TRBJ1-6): DVKVTQSSRYLVKRTGEKVFLECVQDMDHENMFWYRQDPGLGLRLIYFSYDVKMKEKGDIPEGYSVSREKKERFSLILESASTNQTSMYLCAIQAPEAYNSPLHFGNGTRLTVT.

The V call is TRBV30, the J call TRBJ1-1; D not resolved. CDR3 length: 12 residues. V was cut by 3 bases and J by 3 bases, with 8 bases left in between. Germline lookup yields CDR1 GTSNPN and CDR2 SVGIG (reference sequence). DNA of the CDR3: TGTGCCTGGAGGGTTTGGGACACTGAAGCTTTCTTT. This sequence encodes CAWRVWDTEAFF.

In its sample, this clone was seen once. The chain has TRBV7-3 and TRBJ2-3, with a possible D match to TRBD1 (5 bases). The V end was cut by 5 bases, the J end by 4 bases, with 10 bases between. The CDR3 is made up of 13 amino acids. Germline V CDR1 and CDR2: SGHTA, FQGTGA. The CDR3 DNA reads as TGTGCCAGCAGCAGGGGTGCCCCAGATACGCAGTATTTT. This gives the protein CASSRGAPDTQYF.

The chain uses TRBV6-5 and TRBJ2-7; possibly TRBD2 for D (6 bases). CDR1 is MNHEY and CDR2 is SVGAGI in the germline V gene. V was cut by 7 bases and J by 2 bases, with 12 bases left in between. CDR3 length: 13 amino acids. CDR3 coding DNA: TGTGCCAGCACCTGGGACTTTGCCTACGAGCAGTACTTC. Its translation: CASTWDFAYEQYF.

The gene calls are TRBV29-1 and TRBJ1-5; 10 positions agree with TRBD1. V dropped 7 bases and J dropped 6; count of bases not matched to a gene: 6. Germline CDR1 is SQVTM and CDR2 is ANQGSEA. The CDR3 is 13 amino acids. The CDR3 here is CSAGDRGGQPQHF. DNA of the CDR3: TGCAGCGCGGGGGACAGGGGTGGTCAGCCCCAGCATTTT.